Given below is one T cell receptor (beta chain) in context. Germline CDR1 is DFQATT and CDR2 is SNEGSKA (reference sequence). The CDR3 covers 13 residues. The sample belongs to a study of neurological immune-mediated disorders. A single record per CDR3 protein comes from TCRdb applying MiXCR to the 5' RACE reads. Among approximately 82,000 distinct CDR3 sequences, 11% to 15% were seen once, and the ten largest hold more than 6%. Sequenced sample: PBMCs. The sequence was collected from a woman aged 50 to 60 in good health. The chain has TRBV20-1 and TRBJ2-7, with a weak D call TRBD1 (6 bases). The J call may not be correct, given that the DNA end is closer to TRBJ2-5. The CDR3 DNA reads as TGCAGTGCTAGAGAATCAGGGGAAGAGACCCAGTACTTC. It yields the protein CSARESGEETQYF.